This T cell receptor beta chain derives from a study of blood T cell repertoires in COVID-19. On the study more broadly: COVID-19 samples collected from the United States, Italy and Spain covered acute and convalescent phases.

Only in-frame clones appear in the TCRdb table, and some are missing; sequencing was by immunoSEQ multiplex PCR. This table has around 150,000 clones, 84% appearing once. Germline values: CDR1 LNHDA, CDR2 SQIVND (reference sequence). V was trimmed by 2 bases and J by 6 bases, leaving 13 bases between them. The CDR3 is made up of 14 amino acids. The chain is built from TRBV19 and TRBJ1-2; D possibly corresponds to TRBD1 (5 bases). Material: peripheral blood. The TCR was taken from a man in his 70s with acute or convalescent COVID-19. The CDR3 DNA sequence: TGTGCCAGTAGTATACGGGCCAGGGAAAATGGCTACACCTTC. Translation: CASSIRARENGYTF. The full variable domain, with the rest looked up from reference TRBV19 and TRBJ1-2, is DGGITQSPKYLFRKEGQNVTLSCEQNLNHDAMYWYRQDPGQGLRLIYYSQIVNDFQKGDIAEGYSVSREKKESFPLTVTSAQKNPTAFYLCASSIRARENGYTFGSGTRLTVV.